This passage covers 21 T cell receptor beta chains from one sample sequenced in a study of Ad26.COV2.S vaccination and SARS-CoV-2 variants. Here immunoSEQ multiplex PCR was the method, and the copy in TCRdb shows in-frame clones only, minus some. The repertoire consists of roughly 400,000 clones, with 80% to 95% occurring once and the leading ten covering 1.5% to 2%. Stated treatment: around 19 received Ad26.COV2.S at low or high dose, single or two shots; about 5 received placebo; per-sample allocation not given. The samples date from day 63 after the first vaccine or placebo injection. Source: peripheral blood, taken in a trial of Ad26.COV2.S vaccine versus placebo. The source of these receptors is a person aged 18-60 years who received the Ad26.COV2.S COVID-19 vaccine or a placebo.

This chain connects TRBV4-1 to TRBJ1-2; possible D gene TRBD1, 5 bases. The CDR3 covers 14 residues. Germline V CDR1 and CDR2: MGHRA, YSYEKL. Trimming stripped 4 bases from V and 1 base from J, with 10 bases between. The CDR3 coding sequence is TGCGCCAGCAGCCCCACTCAGGGTAACTATGGCTACACCTTC. Translation: CASSPTQGNYGYTF.

The chain combines TRBV27 with TRBJ2-1, with a weak D call TRBD2 (6 bases). Per the germline V gene, CDR1 is MNHEY and CDR2 is SMNVEV (reference sequence). The CDR3 spans 13 residues. The V gene lost 3 bases and the J gene lost 12 bases, with 15 bases spanning the gap. In DNA form, the CDR3 reads TGTGCCAGCAGTTTTGGGGGGTCCCACTGGCAGTTCTTC. Protein product: CASSFGGSHWQFF.

The V call is TRBV7-9, the J call TRBJ2-3, with 7 bases aligning to TRBD2. The CDR3 extends over 16 amino acids. Losses at the gene ends were 1 base for V and 4 bases for J; bases not matched to a gene: 8. Germline V gene data show CDR1 as SEHNR and CDR2 as FQNEAQ (reference sequence). CDR3 coding DNA: TGTGCCAGCAGCTTAGGGTACGCGGGGGACGCAGATACGCAGTATTTT. Translation: CASSLGYAGDADTQYF.

V and J are TRBV27 and TRBJ1-2, with D perhaps matching TRBD1 (5 bases). Germline CDR1 and CDR2: MNHEY and SMNVEV (reference sequence). V lost 3 bases and J lost 2, with 10 bases in between. The CDR3 runs 14 residues. For the CDR3, the DNA is TGTGCCAGCAGTTTTTCGGGGCGAAACTATGGCTACACCTTC. It translates to CASSFSGRNYGYTF.

The count of this clone is one. This chain uses TRBV9 with TRBJ2-2; D is unresolved. V gave up 5 bases and J gave up 0 bases, with 8 bases separating them. This CDR3 contains 14 residues. Germline assignment: CDR1 SGDLS and CDR2 YYNGEE. CDR3 sequence (DNA): TGTGCCAGCAGTTCTACCGCGAACACCGGGGAGCTGTTTTTT. This gives the protein CASSSTANTGELFF.

V usage is TRBV5-1 and J usage is TRBJ2-2, with 8 bases that match TRBD1. CDR3 length: 15 residues. After removal of 4 bases from V and 4 bases from J, the junction contained 6 bases not matched to a gene. CDR1 is SGHRS and CDR2 is YFSETQ in the germline V gene. The CDR3 DNA reads TGCGCCAGCAGCCGCGGGACAGGCGGCACCGGGGAGCTGTTTTTT. Amino acids: CASSRGTGGTGELFF.

This clone was observed once. The chain recombines TRBV5-1 with TRBJ1-2; a possible D gene is TRBD1 (5 bases). Germline-derived CDR1 and CDR2 are SGHRS and YFSETQ. V lost 0 bases to trimming and J lost 8 bases, with 20 bases between them. The CDR3 has 16 amino acids. The CDR3 bases are TGCGCCAGCAGCTTGGAACAGGCCCCATTGACGGAGGGCTACACCTTC. Amino acid sequence: CASSLEQAPLTEGYTF.

The chain has TRBV6-5 and TRBJ1-5; 7 bases line up with TRBD1. The CDR3 sequence is 15 residues long. Germline CDR1 and CDR2: MNHEY and SVGAGI. V was clipped by 2 bases and J by 2 bases; unmatched bases: 3. The CDR3 loop is CASSYGQAGNQPQHF. For the CDR3, the DNA is TGTGCCAGCAGTTACGGACAGGCGGGCAATCAGCCCCAGCATTTT.

This rearrangement joins TRBV3-1 (or the pseudogene TRBV3-2) to TRBJ2-3; unclear D gene. Germline loops: CDR1 LGHDT, CDR2 YNNKEL (reference sequence). The CDR3 runs to 15 residues. Trimming stripped 4 bases from V and 0 bases from J, with 11 bases between. The CDR3 sequence is CASSPRTISTDTQYF. CDR3 bases: TGTGCCAGCAGCCCCCGGACCATCAGCACAGATACGCAGTATTTT.

This clone was recorded once. The chain combines TRBV4-1 with TRBJ2-7, with 7 bases aligning to TRBD1. V was pared by 2 bases and J by 3 bases, with 4 bases of the junction left unmatched. CDR1 and CDR2 from the germline V gene are MGHRA and YSYEKL. There are 14 residues in the CDR3. The CDR3 nucleotides are TGCGCCAGCAGCCAATACCCAGGGGGCTACGAGCAGTACTTC. Translated: CASSQYPGGYEQYF.

The V gene is TRBV18, the J gene TRBJ2-1, with D hard to call. The CDR3 extends over 13 amino acids. With 3 bases removed from V and 4 bases from J, the gap between germline ends came to 7 bases. Germline V gene sequence: CDR1 KGHSH, CDR2 LQKENI. CDR3 DNA: TGTGCCAGCTCACCGGTGGATTACAATGAGCAGTTCTTC. Amino acid sequence: CASSPVDYNEQFF.

This clone was counted between two and nine times. This chain links TRBV12-3 or TRBV12-4 with TRBJ1-5, with D possibly TRBD1 on 5 matching bases. This CDR3 is 12 amino acids long. Trimming removed 6 bases from V and 6 bases from J, with 9 bases in between. CDR3 sequence: CASSQGGQPQHF. The CDR3 DNA follows: TGTGCCAGCAGCCAGGGTGGTCAGCCCCAGCATTTT.

V is TRBV6-1 and J is TRBJ1-2; 7 positions match TRBD1. Trimming removed 1 base from V and 4 bases from J; junction bases left unmatched: 6. The CDR3 runs 15 residues. From germline, CDR1 is MNHNS and CDR2 SASEGT. CDR3 in amino acids: CASSEDRGKPYGYTF. The CDR3, as DNA: TGTGCCAGCAGTGAAGACAGGGGAAAACCCTATGGCTACACCTTC.

The genes are TRBV6-2 or TRBV6-3 and TRBJ2-5; 11 bases agree with TRBD2. V dropped 5 bases and J dropped 1; count of bases not matched to a gene: 3. Looked up from germline, CDR1 is MNHEY and CDR2 is SVGEGT. The CDR3 contains 15 residues. The CDR3 here is CASSTGTSGQETQYF. CDR3 nucleotide sequence: TGTGCCAGCAGTACCGGGACTAGCGGCCAAGAGACCCAGTACTTC.

This clone showed up just once. The chain joins TRBV3-1 (or the pseudogene TRBV3-2) to TRBJ2-3; 12 bases map to TRBD2. Losses at the gene ends were 3 bases for V and 5 bases for J; bases not matched to a gene: 6. Germline CDR1 reads LGHDT; CDR2 reads YNNKEL (reference sequence). The CDR3 loop spans 16 amino acids. The CDR3 DNA follows: TGTGCCAGCAGCCAGAGACTAGCGGGGGTACGAGATACGCAGTATTTT. This gives the protein CASSQRLAGVRDTQYF.

The genes are TRBV5-6 and TRBJ2-2; 9 bases fit TRBD2. Germline V lookup: CDR1 SGHDT, CDR2 YYEEEE. Germline trimming cut 0 bases from V and 6 bases from J; bases unmatched to any gene: 6. The CDR3 runs to 16 residues. The DNA of the CDR3 is TGTGCCAGCAGCTTGGGTTTGGCTAGCGGGGCCGGGGAGCTGTTTTTT. It codes for CASSLGLASGAGELFF.

The chain joins TRBV5-1 to TRBJ2-1; D is possibly TRBD2 (5 bases). CDR1 and CDR2 from the germline V gene are SGHRS and YFSETQ. V was shortened by 0 bases and J by 10 bases, with 17 bases between the two germline ends. The CDR3 loop spans 15 amino acids. CDR3 in DNA: TGCGCCAGCAGCTTGGTTTCGTCGGGAAATTACGAGCAGTTCTTC. Translating gives CASSLVSSGNYEQFF.

The CDR3 DNA reads TGTGCCAGCAGTTCAGGGGGCTCGAACTATGGCTACACCTTC. Protein: CASSSGGSNYGYTF. This chain uses TRBV6-5 with TRBJ1-2; 8 bases match TRBD1. The CDR3 consists of 14 residues. The J segment lost 2 bases and the V segment lost 4 bases, leaving 3 bases of the junction unmatched. Germline values: CDR1 MNHEY, CDR2 SVGAGI.

This chain joins TRBV4-1 and TRBJ2-3, with 12 bases identical to TRBD2. The V gene's germline CDR1 is MGHRA and CDR2 YSYEKL. This CDR3 region has 17 residues. The junction had 7 bases not matched to a gene; V was cut back by 1 base and J by 5 bases. Here the CDR3 reads CASSQGLAGGLRDTQYF. CDR3 coding DNA: TGCGCCAGCAGCCAAGGGCTAGCGGGGGGGTTGAGAGATACGCAGTATTTT.

This CDR3 is CASSVGQDESYEQYF. DNA for the CDR3: TGTGCCAGCAGCGTGGGCCAGGATGAATCCTACGAGCAGTACTTC. This chain joins TRBV5-4 and TRBJ2-7; D unclear. The CDR3 covers 15 residues. V shed 4 bases and J shed 1 base, with 15 bases lying between them. Germline CDR1 and CDR2: SGHNT and YYREEE (reference sequence).

The chain carries TRBV6-2 or TRBV6-3 and TRBJ2-1; 11 nucleotides match TRBD2. CDR1 MNHEY and CDR2 SVGEGT come from the germline V gene. After removal of 0 bases from V and 3 bases from J, the junction contained 1 base not matched to a gene. This CDR3 comprises 16 residues. The CDR3 spells CASSYSGTSGYNEQFF. The CDR3 DNA reads as TGTGCCAGCAGTTACTCAGGGACTAGCGGCTACAATGAGCAGTTCTTC.